What follows describes a single T cell receptor (beta chain). What it binds is not known. PCR employed 60 Vbeta and 13 Jbeta primers. Clones were sequenced by immunoSEQ multiplex PCR, and TCRdb holds only the in-frame ones, with some missing. The sample lists some 140,000 clones; 75% to 80% were seen once. The data were obtained in a study of cytomegalovirus exposure and HLA in healthy donors. Study-level background: Early on, a data release was issued that held roughly 80 million unique TCRs from HLA-typed donors.

Study outcomes and limitations: Reportedly, cytomegalovirus status was diagnosed with high sensitivity and specificity. The study put 150 to 200 TCR beta chains on its list as cytomegalovirus-associated.

The clonotype comes from a woman in her sixties or seventies in good health and CMV-seronegative. The sample was PBMCs.

CDR3 sequence (DNA): TGTGCCAGCAGCTGGGGACAGTACCCCTCCCAGCCCCAGCATTTT. Encoded protein: CASSWGQYPSQPQHF. The chain employs TRBV6-5 and TRBJ1-5; 7 bases are a match to TRBD1. The CDR3 is made up of 15 amino acids. The ends lost 6 bases at V and 7 bases at J; junction bases unmatched: 12. CDR1 MNHEY and CDR2 SVGAGI come from the germline V gene.